The following is a TCR beta chain sequence with its context. The data belong to a study of blood T cell repertoires in COVID-19. Some clones are missing from TCRdb's copy, which holds only in-frame ones; the method was immunoSEQ multiplex PCR. The table includes 60,000 to 70,000 clones, approximately 87% detected once. The V segment lost 11 bases and the J segment 8 bases; nucleotides outside the gene matches: 7. In germline, CDR1 is LNHDA, CDR2 SQIVND (reference sequence). The CDR3 sequence is 13 residues long. The rearrangement uses TRBV19 and TRBJ1-6; 9 bases are shared with TRBD1. The clonotype originates from a man aged 45 to 65 with active COVID-19. Specimen: peripheral blood. CDR3 region: CASQDRGHSPLHF. CDR3 coding DNA: TGTGCCTCCCAGGACAGGGGCCATTCACCCCTCCACTTT.